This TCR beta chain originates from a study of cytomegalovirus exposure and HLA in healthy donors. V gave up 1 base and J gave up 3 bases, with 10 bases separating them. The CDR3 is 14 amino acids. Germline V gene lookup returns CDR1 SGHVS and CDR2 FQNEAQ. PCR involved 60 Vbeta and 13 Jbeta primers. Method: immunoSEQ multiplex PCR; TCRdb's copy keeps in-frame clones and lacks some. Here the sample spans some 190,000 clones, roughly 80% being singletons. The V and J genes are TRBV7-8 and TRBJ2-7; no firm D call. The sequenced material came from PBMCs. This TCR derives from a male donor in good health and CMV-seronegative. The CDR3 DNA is TGTGCCAGCAGCTTAGGTCAAAGGAGCTACGAGCAGTACTTC. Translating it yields CASSLGQRSYEQYF.